The sequence of this T cell receptor (beta chain) was determined in a study of response to subunit inactivated influenza vaccine. The CDR3 covers 16 residues. Trimming pared 0 bases from V and 0 bases from J, leaving 11 bases between. Germline CDR1 is MGHRA and CDR2 is YSYEKL. TCRdb re-called the RT-PCR reads through MiXCR, storing one row per CDR3 protein. This table has 500,000 or so distinct CDR3 sequences, roughly 9.7% appearing once. The clonotype originates from a man over 45 who received an inactivated influenza vaccine. This chain connects TRBV4-1 to TRBJ1-1; no clear D. The sequencing used PBMCs from blood, collected 45 days after vaccination. The CDR3 sequence is CASSQDNRRMNTEAFF. CDR3 DNA sequence: TGCGCCAGCAGCCAAGATAACAGACGAATGAACACTGAAGCTTTCTTT.